This T cell receptor beta chain stems from a study of blood T cell repertoires in COVID-19. Whole-study context: COVID-19 samples from acute and convalescent phases originated in the United States, Italy and Spain. T cells, B-cell-depleted T cells, or PBMCs provided the cDNA or gDNA that served as material.

This clone was seen only a few times. Some clones are missing from TCRdb's copy, which holds only in-frame ones; the method was immunoSEQ multiplex PCR. Seen here are 55,000 to 70,000 clones, about 90% observed once, and the top ten hold approximately 40%. CDR3 length: 14 residues. Germline V lookup: CDR1 SGDLS, CDR2 YYNGEE. The J segment lost 6 bases and the V segment lost 3 bases, leaving 4 bases of the junction unmatched. Seattle patients were enrolled while actively infected and followed longitudinally. The sequencing sample was made of peripheral blood. The chain couples TRBV9 to TRBJ2-1; 9 bases map to TRBD1. The clonotype comes from a woman aged 60-70 years with COVID-19, enrolled during active disease. The DNA for the CDR3 is TGTGCCAGCAGCGGGGGACAGGGAGTCAATGAGCAGTTCTTC. Protein product: CASSGGQGVNEQFF.